One and the same sample provided the 28 T cell receptor beta chains below, sequenced in a study of neurological immune-mediated disorders. TCRdb reanalysed the 5' RACE reads using MiXCR and keeps one entry per CDR3 protein. The sample has 15,000 to 20,000 distinct CDR3 sequences, about 30% seen once. Material: PBMCs. These TCRs come from a man aged 50 to 59 with HTLV-1-associated myelopathy (HAM/TSP).

The genes are TRBV7-3 and TRBJ1-5, with no clear D. Germline V gene lookup returns CDR1 SGHTA and CDR2 FQGTGA. CDR3 length: 14 residues. Trimming removed 2 bases from V and 6 bases from J, with 11 bases in between. This CDR3 is CASSLSGGSQPQHF. Here the CDR3 DNA reads TGTGCCAGCAGCTTATCCGGTGGGAGTCAGCCCCAGCATTTT.

The rearrangement joins TRBV20-1 to TRBJ1-1; D may be TRBD1 (6 bases). Germline V gene data show CDR1 as DFQATT and CDR2 as SNEGSKA (reference sequence). The CDR3 covers 13 residues. The germline V and J ends were trimmed by 3 bases and 2 bases, with 10 bases remaining between them. In DNA form, the CDR3 reads TGCAGTGCTAGCGGACAGCCAAACACTGAAGCTTTCTTT. It specifies CSASGQPNTEAFF.

At least ten counts were recorded for this clonotype. The chain joins TRBV21-1 to TRBJ2-7; the D call in the table, TRBD2, was not verified against the DNA. TRBV21-1 is a listed pseudogene. The CDR3 loop spans 16 amino acids. CDR3 loop: CASSKVKRVSSYEQYF. The CDR3 nucleotides are TGTGCCAGCAGCAAAGTAAAGCGGGTCAGCTCCTACGAGCAGTACTTC.

This clonotype was detected a few times. This chain uses TRBV7-6 with TRBJ1-3, with D uncertain. The CDR3 length is 16 residues. Between the trimmed V and J ends, which lost 2 bases and 0 bases, there was a span of 11 bases. In germline, CDR1 is SGHVS, CDR2 FNYEAQ. CDR3 DNA: TGTGCCAGCAGCTTAAACGAGGCTAACTCTGGAAACACCATATATTTT. It specifies CASSLNEANSGNTIYF.

This clonotype was seen only a few times. The J gene is TRBJ1-1, the V gene TRBV29-1; D unresolved. The CDR3 is made up of 11 amino acids. The germline V gene has CDR1 SQVTM and CDR2 ANQGSEA. The V end was cut by 2 bases, the J end by 8 bases, with 9 bases between. This CDR3 reads CSVESTSEAFF. CDR3 nucleotide sequence: TGCAGCGTTGAATCGACATCGGAAGCTTTCTTT.

V and J are TRBV20-1 and TRBJ2-7; 7 bases map to TRBD1. Looked up from germline, CDR1 is DFQATT and CDR2 is SNEGSKA (reference sequence). V was clipped by 4 bases and J by 0 bases; unmatched bases: 9. The CDR3 has 15 amino acids. This chain's CDR3 is CSATTPTGSSYEQYF. The CDR3 bases are TGCAGTGCTACTACCCCGACAGGGAGCTCCTACGAGCAGTACTTC.

The V call is TRBV9, the J call TRBJ1-6, with 9 bases that match TRBD1. The CDR3 loop spans 17 amino acids. CDR1 and CDR2 (germline): SGDLS, YYNGEE. The trim removed 4 bases at V and 6 bases at J, leaving 11 bases unmatched. CDR3: CASSKSGTGSPNSPLHF. Here the CDR3 DNA reads TGTGCCAGCAGCAAATCCGGGACAGGGTCCCCTAATTCACCCCTCCACTTT.

The chain employs TRBV11-2 and TRBJ2-3, with TRBD2 identical over 7 bases. CDR1 is SGHAT, CDR2 FQNNGV, per germline. This CDR3 region has 16 residues. J was trimmed by 2 bases and V by 1 base; bases with no gene match: 6. CDR3 sequence reads: CASSLGGAGNTDTQYF. CDR3 coding DNA: TGTGCCAGCAGCTTAGGGGGAGCGGGGAACACAGATACGCAGTATTTT.

This clonotype was detected once. The V call is TRBV7-2, the J call TRBJ2-5, with D perhaps TRBD2 (5 bases). Germline V gene sequence: CDR1 SGHTA, CDR2 FQGNSA. The CDR3 consists of 15 residues. Between the trimmed V and J ends, which lost 5 bases and 4 bases, there was a span of 17 bases. CDR3 region: CASSPQISGRETQYF. Written as DNA, the CDR3 is TGTGCCAGCAGCCCCCAGATATCGGGGAGAGAGACCCAGTACTTC.

As DNA, the CDR3 is TGTGCCAGCAGTTACCCCAGGGACAGTTTGAACACTGAAGCTTTCTTT. It specifies CASSYPRDSLNTEAFF. The V call is TRBV6-6, the J call TRBJ1-1; TRBD1 matches 7 bases. J was trimmed by 0 bases and V by 2 bases; bases with no gene match: 6. In germline, CDR1 is MNHNY, CDR2 SVGAGI (reference sequence). This CDR3 spans 16 amino acids.

This clonotype was recorded a few times. The chain is built from TRBV20-1 and TRBJ1-5; 7 bases align to TRBD1. This CDR3 is built from 15 residues. The germline gives CDR1 DFQATT, CDR2 SNEGSKA (reference sequence). Trimming removed 0 bases from V and 7 bases from J; junction bases left unmatched: 9. This chain's CDR3 is CSARDQGGEVQPQHF. The CDR3 bases are TGCAGTGCTAGAGATCAAGGGGGCGAGGTCCAGCCCCAGCATTTT.

This clonotype was detected only a few times. The V gene is TRBV9, the J gene TRBJ2-3; no definite D call. The CDR3 runs to 14 residues. In germline, CDR1 is SGDLS, CDR2 YYNGEE. V lost 4 bases to trimming and J lost 4 bases, with 13 bases between them. This CDR3 is CASSQSPNPDTQYF. The DNA of the CDR3 is TGTGCCAGCAGCCAGTCGCCGAATCCAGATACGCAGTATTTT.

This clonotype was found once. V usage is TRBV4-2 and J usage is TRBJ2-3; possible D gene TRBD1, 5 bases. The DNA end favors TRBJ1-5, so the J call may be wrong. Germline assignment: CDR1 LGHNA and CDR2 YNFKEQ. The CDR3 totals 17 residues. CDR3 coding DNA: TGTGCCAGCAGCCTCAGAGCGGGACTCACTACGGGAGATACGCAGCATTTT. It is translated as CASSLRAGLTTGDTQHF.

This clonotype has at least ten counts. The V gene is TRBV20-1, the J gene TRBJ2-1; no firm D call. This CDR3 comprises 11 residues. V lost 2 bases, J lost 1 base, and 0 bases lay in between. Germline CDR1 reads DFQATT; CDR2 reads SNEGSKA (reference sequence). This CDR3 is CSARSYNEQFF. The CDR3 DNA is TGCAGTGCTAGATCCTACAATGAGCAGTTCTTC.

This sequence joins TRBV11-3 and TRBJ1-2; no definite D call. CDR3 length: 13 residues. In germline, CDR1 is SGHNT, CDR2 YENEEA. V lost 3 bases to trimming and J lost 3 bases, with 8 bases between them. CDR3 DNA: TGTGCCAGCAGCTTTCCCCACTACTATGGCTACACCTTC. This translates into CASSFPHYYGYTF. Together with reference TRBV11-3 and TRBJ1-2, the CDR3 gives the full variable domain: EAGVVQSPRYKIIEKKQPVAFWCNPISGHNTLYWYLQNLGQGPELLIRYENEEAVDDSQLPKDRFSAERLKGVDSTLKIQPAELGDSAVYLCASSFPHYYGYTFGSGTRLTVV.

This clonotype occurred many times. This rearrangement joins TRBV9 to TRBJ2-3, with TRBD2 identical over 7 bases. CDR1 and CDR2 (germline): SGDLS, YYNGEE. This CDR3 comprises 15 residues. Trimming at V came to 3 bases and at J to 0 bases, leaving 4 bases not matched to a gene. The CDR3 bases are TGTGCCAGCAGCGCCGACGGGGGGAGCACAGATACGCAGTATTTT. This translates into CASSADGGSTDTQYF.

This clonotype has only a few counts. The chain carries TRBV6-6 and TRBJ1-2; 10 bases map to TRBD1. The CDR3 runs to 15 residues. Germline CDR1 MNHNY, CDR2 SVGAGI (reference sequence). Trimming removed 2 bases from V and 4 bases from J; junction bases left unmatched: 4. CDR3 amino acids: CASSYKDRGVYGYTF. The CDR3 coding sequence is TGTGCCAGCAGTTACAAGGACAGGGGGGTCTATGGCTACACCTTC.

This clonotype was counted between two and nine times. The V gene is TRBV12-3 or TRBV12-4, the J gene TRBJ1-5; D not certain. The length of the CDR3 is 14 residues. The ends were cut back, 7 bases at V and 11 bases at J, with 21 bases in the middle. CDR3 protein: CASTPGEGGQTQHF. The CDR3 DNA follows: TGTGCCAGCACCCCCGGCGAGGGAGGCCAGACCCAGCATTTT.

This clonotype was observed at least ten times. This sequence joins TRBV20-1 and TRBJ2-7; D remains ambiguous. Germline CDR1 is DFQATT and CDR2 is SNEGSKA (reference sequence). The CDR3 covers 13 residues. With 4 bases removed from V and 0 bases from J, the gap between germline ends came to 10 bases. CDR3 residues: CSAMMASSYEQYF. In nucleotides, the CDR3 is TGCAGTGCTATGATGGCCAGCTCCTACGAGCAGTACTTC.

This clonotype has more than one count but fewer than ten. The V call is TRBV5-4, the J call TRBJ2-4; D is perhaps TRBD1 (6 bases). V was cut by 2 bases and J by 0 bases, with 9 bases left in between. The CDR3 is 15 amino acids. Germline V gene sequence: CDR1 SGHNT, CDR2 YYREEE (reference sequence). The CDR3 DNA follows: TGTGCCAGCAGCTTAGGGGGACAAGCCAAAAACATTCAGTACTTC. Amino acid sequence: CASSLGGQAKNIQYF.

The CDR3 region has the DNA TGCAGTGCCGTTTATACGGGGCGGGAGCAGTTCTTC. Its translation: CSAVYTGREQFF. The chain carries TRBV20-1 and TRBJ2-1; D possibly uses TRBD1 or TRBD2 (5 bases each). The CDR3 spans 12 residues. With 6 bases removed from V and 10 bases from J, the gap between germline ends came to 16 bases. In germline, CDR1 is DFQATT, CDR2 SNEGSKA (reference sequence).

In its sample, this clonotype was seen a few times. The V call is TRBV10-3, the J call TRBJ1-2, with TRBD1 as a possible D gene (6 bases). V lost 4 bases and J lost 0, with 15 bases in between. This CDR3 has 16 residues. Per the germline V gene, CDR1 is ENHRY and CDR2 is SYGVKD. The DNA of the CDR3 is TGTGCCATCAGTGCAGGGGAACGCTTCACTAACTATGGCTACACCTTC. It translates to CAISAGERFTNYGYTF.

The rearrangement uses TRBV7-9 and TRBJ2-2, with a weak D call TRBD2 (6 bases). CDR3 size: 13 residues. V was pared by 5 bases and J by 5 bases, with 9 bases between. CDR1 and CDR2 from the germline V gene are SEHNR and FQNEAQ (reference sequence). Here the CDR3 DNA reads TGTGCCAGCAGCGCGGGGCCTACCGGGGAGCTGTTTTTT. It yields the protein CASSAGPTGELFF. Combining the CDR3 with reference TRBV7-9 and TRBJ2-2 gives the whole variable domain DTGVSQNPRHKITKRGQNVTFRCDPISEHNRLYWYRQTLGQGPEFLTYFQNEAQLEKSRLLSDRFSAERPKGSFSTLEIQRTEQGDSAMYLCASSAGPTGELFFGEGSRLTVL.

The J gene is TRBJ2-7, the V gene TRBV29-1; D gene unclear. CDR1 is SQVTM and CDR2 is ANQGSEA in the germline V gene. The CDR3 consists of 12 residues. Deletions cut 6 bases from V and 7 bases from J, with 16 bases between. The CDR3 sequence is CSVGLSIGEQYF. The CDR3 coding sequence is TGCAGCGTAGGTCTCTCGATAGGGGAGCAGTACTTC.

In its sample, this clonotype was seen a few times. The chain has TRBV18 and TRBJ1-2, with 11 nucleotides matching TRBD1. From germline, CDR1 is KGHSH and CDR2 LQKENI. Losses at the gene ends were 3 bases for V and 7 bases for J; bases not matched to a gene: 10. This CDR3 region has 16 residues. DNA of the CDR3: TGTGCCAGCTCACCGGCCGGGACAGGGGGGAGAAGTGGCTACACCTTC. Residues: CASSPAGTGGRSGYTF.

This chain connects TRBV7-9 to TRBJ1-5, with D hard to call. The germline V and J ends were trimmed by 5 bases and 2 bases, with 16 bases remaining between them. The CDR3 loop spans 16 amino acids. Germline CDR1 SEHNR, CDR2 FQNEAQ (reference sequence). CDR3 DNA: TGTGCCAGCAGCCTAGGGCTGACTGCTGGCAATCAGCCCCAGCATTTT. This translates into CASSLGLTAGNQPQHF.

The CDR3: CASSPGLAPYEQYF. The CDR3 DNA reads as TGTGCCAGCAGCCCCGGACTAGCTCCCTACGAGCAGTACTTC. The J gene is TRBJ2-7, the V gene TRBV4-2; 8 bases agree with TRBD2. Germline CDR1 reads LGHNA; CDR2 reads YNFKEQ. The CDR3 extends over 14 amino acids. V trimming: 4 bases; J trimming: 2 bases; junction bases outside the gene matches: 4.

This clonotype has just a few counts. V and J are TRBV27 and TRBJ2-1; perhaps D is TRBD1 or TRBD2 (6 bases each). CDR1 MNHEY and CDR2 SMNVEV come from the germline V gene (reference sequence). The CDR3 spans 16 residues. V lost 3 bases to trimming and J lost 6 bases, with 18 bases between them. The CDR3 loop is CASSFYPRGLGNEQFF. The CDR3 DNA reads as TGTGCCAGCAGTTTCTACCCTCGGGGGCTAGGCAATGAGCAGTTCTTC.